What follows describes a single T cell receptor beta chain. TCRdb's copy holds only in-frame clones and misses some; the assay was immunoSEQ multiplex PCR. Of fewer than 95,000 clones in the sample, 84% are singletons; the top ten hold about 12%. The germline V gene has CDR1 LNHDA and CDR2 SQIVND (reference sequence). V was pared by 5 bases and J by 8 bases, with 18 bases between. CDR3 length: 14 amino acids. This entry is derived from a study of cytomegalovirus exposure and HLA in healthy donors. Looking at the study overall: In a later analysis, the 110 or so validation repertoires were reported to have used the same platform as the approximately 670 first-cohort repertoires.

The V and J genes are TRBV19 and TRBJ1-2; the D gene is possibly TRBD1 (6 bases). The TCR originated in a woman aged 18-35 years in good health and CMV-seropositive. The sample was PBMCs. The CDR3 DNA follows: TGTGCCAGTAGTCCTCAGGGGCCCTCCCGAGGCTACACCTTC. It specifies CASSPQGPSRGYTF.